Below, 5 T cell receptor beta chains from the same sample are listed, as sequenced in a study of blood T cell repertoires in COVID-19 (dated by TCRdb to the early 2020s). Library preparation employed the immunoSEQ multiplex PCR assay. Here the immuneACCESS table is served through TCRdb, limited to in-frame sequences with V and J called. Missing clones are a known gap in these copies; in checked studies unresolved V genes cover under half, and the rest lacks a known reason. The sample yields 100,000 to 150,000 clones; about 89% were counted once. Of the sample, roughly 4.3% is held by the ten largest clones. Sample: peripheral blood. The receptors here all came from a man aged 60 to 69 with COVID-19, enrolled during active disease.

This chain connects TRBV5-4 to TRBJ1-1; TRBD1 might be the D (5 bases). The CDR3 is 11 amino acids. The V end was cut by 3 bases, the J end by 11 bases, with 11 bases between. Germline V gene sequence: CDR1 SGHNT, CDR2 YYREEE (reference sequence). CDR3 in DNA: TGTGCCAGCAGCTGGGGGGGGACGGCTTTCTTT. Translation: CASSWGGTAFF.

The chain joins TRBV6-5 to TRBJ1-3; unclear D gene. Germline loops: CDR1 MNHEY, CDR2 SVGAGI. With 7 bases removed from V and 0 bases from J, the gap between germline ends came to 13 bases. There are 15 residues in the CDR3. The CDR3 DNA follows: TGTGCCAGCACGAGAATGGGGAGCTCTGGAAACACCATATATTTT. It specifies CASTRMGSSGNTIYF.

V usage is TRBV5-6 and J usage is TRBJ2-1, with D maybe TRBD2 (5 bases). This CDR3 has 16 residues. The germline V gene encodes CDR1 SGHDT and CDR2 YYEEEE. V lost 5 bases to trimming and J lost 1 base, with 16 bases between them. DNA of the CDR3: TGTGCCAGCAGTTCACGTCCCGGGGTTTCCTACAATGAGCAGTTCTTC. Amino acids: CASSSRPGVSYNEQFF.

V and J are TRBV19 and TRBJ1-5; 7 bases are a match to TRBD1. Germline V gene lookup returns CDR1 LNHDA and CDR2 SQIVND (reference sequence). The CDR3 contains 15 residues. J gave up 6 bases and V 8 bases, and 13 bases lay outside the gene matches. In DNA form, the CDR3 reads TGTGCCAGTTCGGGACAGCCTGCTTGGGGTCAGCCCCAGCATTTT. Translated, it gives CASSGQPAWGQPQHF.

This chain joins TRBV11-2 and TRBJ2-7; 7 positions match TRBD1. From germline, CDR1 is SGHAT and CDR2 FQNNGV. J gave up 1 base and V 3 bases, and 0 bases lay outside the gene matches. This CDR3 is built from 13 residues. The CDR3 is CASSLDRSYEQYF. CDR3 in DNA: TGTGCCAGCAGCTTGGACAGGTCCTACGAGCAGTACTTC.